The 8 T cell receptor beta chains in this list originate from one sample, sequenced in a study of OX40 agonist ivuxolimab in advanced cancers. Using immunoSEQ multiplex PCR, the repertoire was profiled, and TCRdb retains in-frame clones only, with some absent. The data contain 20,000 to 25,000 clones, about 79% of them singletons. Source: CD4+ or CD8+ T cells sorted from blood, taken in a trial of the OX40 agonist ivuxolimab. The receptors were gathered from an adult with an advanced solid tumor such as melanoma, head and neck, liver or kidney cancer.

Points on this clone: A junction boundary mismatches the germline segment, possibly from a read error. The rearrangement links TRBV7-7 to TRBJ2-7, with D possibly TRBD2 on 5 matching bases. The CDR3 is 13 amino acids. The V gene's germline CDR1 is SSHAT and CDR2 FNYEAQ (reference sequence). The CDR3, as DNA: TGTGCTAGCAGCTTAGCGCCTGACTACGAGCAGTACTTC. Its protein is CASSLAPDYEQYF.

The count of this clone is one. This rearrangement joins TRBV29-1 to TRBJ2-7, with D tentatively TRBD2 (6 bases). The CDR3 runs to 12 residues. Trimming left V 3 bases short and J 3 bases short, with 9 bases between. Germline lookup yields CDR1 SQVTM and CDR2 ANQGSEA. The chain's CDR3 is CSVDGSGYEQYF. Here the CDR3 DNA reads TGCAGCGTTGACGGGAGTGGCTACGAGCAGTACTTC.

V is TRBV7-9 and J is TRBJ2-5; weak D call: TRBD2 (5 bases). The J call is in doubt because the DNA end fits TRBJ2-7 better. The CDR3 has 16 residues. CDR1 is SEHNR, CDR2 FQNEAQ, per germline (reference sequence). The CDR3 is CASSRMTDGVSYEQYF. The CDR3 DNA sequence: TGTGCCAGCAGCCGTATGACCGACGGGGTCTCCTACGAGCAGTACTTC.

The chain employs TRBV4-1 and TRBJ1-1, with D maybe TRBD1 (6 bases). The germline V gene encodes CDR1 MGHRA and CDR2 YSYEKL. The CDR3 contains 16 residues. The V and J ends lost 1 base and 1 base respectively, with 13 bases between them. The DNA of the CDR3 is TGCGCCAGCAGCCAAGTCTTTAACAGGGAGAACACTGAAGCTTTCTTT. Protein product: CASSQVFNRENTEAFF.

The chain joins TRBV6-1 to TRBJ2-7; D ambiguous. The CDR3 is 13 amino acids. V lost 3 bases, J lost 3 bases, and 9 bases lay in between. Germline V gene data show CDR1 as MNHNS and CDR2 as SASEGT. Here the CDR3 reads CASSDDPIYEQYF. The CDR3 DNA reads TGTGCCAGCAGTGATGACCCGATCTACGAGCAGTACTTC.

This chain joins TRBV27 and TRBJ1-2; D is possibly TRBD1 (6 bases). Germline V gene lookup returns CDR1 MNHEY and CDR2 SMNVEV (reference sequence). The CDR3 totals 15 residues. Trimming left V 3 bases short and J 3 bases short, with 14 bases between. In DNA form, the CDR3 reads TGTGCCAGCAGTTTGGGGGCAGGGACCTACTATGGCTACACCTTC. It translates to CASSLGAGTYYGYTF.

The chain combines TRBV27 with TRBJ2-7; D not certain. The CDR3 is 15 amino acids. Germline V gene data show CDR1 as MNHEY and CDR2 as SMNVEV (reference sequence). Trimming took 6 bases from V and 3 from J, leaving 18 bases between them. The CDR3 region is CASRPSSWDNYEQYF. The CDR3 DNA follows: TGTGCCAGCAGACCAAGCTCGTGGGATAACTACGAGCAGTACTTC.

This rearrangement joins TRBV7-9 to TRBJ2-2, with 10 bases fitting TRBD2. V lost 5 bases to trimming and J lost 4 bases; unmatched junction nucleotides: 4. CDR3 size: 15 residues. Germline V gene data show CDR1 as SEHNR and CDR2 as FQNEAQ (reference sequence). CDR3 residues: CASSHRTSGTGELFF. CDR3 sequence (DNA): TGTGCCAGCAGCCACCGGACTAGCGGCACCGGGGAGCTGTTTTTT.